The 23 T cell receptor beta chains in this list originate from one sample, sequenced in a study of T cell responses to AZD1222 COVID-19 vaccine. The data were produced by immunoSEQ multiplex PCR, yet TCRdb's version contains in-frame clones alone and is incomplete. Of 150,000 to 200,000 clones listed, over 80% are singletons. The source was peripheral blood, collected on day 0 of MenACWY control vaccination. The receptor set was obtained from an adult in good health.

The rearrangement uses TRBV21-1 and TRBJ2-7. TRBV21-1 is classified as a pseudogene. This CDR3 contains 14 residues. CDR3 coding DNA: TGTGCCAGCAGCAAAGTGGTAGGGATGGGCGAGCAGTACTTC. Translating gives CASSKVVGMGEQYF.

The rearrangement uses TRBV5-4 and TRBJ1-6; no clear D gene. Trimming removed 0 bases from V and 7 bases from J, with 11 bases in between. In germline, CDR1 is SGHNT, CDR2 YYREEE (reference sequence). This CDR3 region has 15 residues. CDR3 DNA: TGTGCCAGCAGCTTGGGGCGGCACTTAAATTCACCCCTCCACTTT. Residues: CASSLGRHLNSPLHF.

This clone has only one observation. The CDR3 region has the DNA TGTGCCAGCAGCTTGGCGGCCAGCTATAGCAATCAGCCCCAGCATTTT. This sequence encodes CASSLAASYSNQPQHF. The rearrangement joins TRBV5-8 to TRBJ1-5; D call uncertain. With 0 bases removed from V and 0 bases from J, the gap between germline ends came to 10 bases. The CDR3 spans 16 residues. Germline V CDR1 and CDR2: SGHTS, YDEGEE.

CDR3 nucleotides: TGTGCCAGCAGCTTAGGCAGGGGAAATGAGCAGTTCTTC. Encoded protein: CASSLGRGNEQFF. The chain carries TRBV11-3 and TRBJ2-1, with D possibly being TRBD1 (6 bases). Trimming removed 1 base from V and 7 bases from J, with 8 bases in between. Germline CDR1 and CDR2: SGHNT and YENEEA. The CDR3 covers 13 residues.

The CDR3 nucleotides are TGTGCCAGCAGCGTAGCTCCTGGGACCTCGTACGAGCAGTACTTC. Its protein is CASSVAPGTSYEQYF. This sequence joins TRBV9 and TRBJ2-7; D assignment may be TRBD1 or TRBD2 (5 bases each). This CDR3 has 15 residues. Trimming stripped 0 bases from V and 4 bases from J, with 14 bases between. Germline CDR1 is SGDLS and CDR2 is YYNGEE.

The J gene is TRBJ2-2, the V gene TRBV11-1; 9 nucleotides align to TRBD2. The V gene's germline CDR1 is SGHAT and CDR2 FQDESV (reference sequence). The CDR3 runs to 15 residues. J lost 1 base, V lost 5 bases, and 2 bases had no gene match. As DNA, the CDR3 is TGTGCCAGCAGCCAGACTAGCGGGAACACCGGGGAGCTGTTTTTT. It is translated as CASSQTSGNTGELFF.

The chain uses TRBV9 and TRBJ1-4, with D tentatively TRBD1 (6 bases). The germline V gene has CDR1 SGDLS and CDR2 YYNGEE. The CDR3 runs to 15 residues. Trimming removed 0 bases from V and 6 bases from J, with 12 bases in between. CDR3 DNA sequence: TGTGCCAGCAGCGTAGAAACAGGGCCCTATGAAAAACTGTTTTTT. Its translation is CASSVETGPYEKLFF.

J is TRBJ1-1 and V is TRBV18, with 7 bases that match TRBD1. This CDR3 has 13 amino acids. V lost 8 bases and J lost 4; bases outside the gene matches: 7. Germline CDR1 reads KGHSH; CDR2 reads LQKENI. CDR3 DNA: TGTGCCAGCGAACTGGACAGGCTCACTGAAGCTTTCTTT. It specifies CASELDRLTEAFF.

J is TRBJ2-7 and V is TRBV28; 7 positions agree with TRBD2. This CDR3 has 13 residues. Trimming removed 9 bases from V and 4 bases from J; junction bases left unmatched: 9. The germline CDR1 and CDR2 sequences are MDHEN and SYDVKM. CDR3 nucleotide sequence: TGTGCCAGTACCAGCGGGATACAATACGAGCAGTACTTC. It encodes CASTSGIQYEQYF. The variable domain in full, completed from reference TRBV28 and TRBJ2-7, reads DVKVTQSSRYLVKRTGEKVFLECVQDMDHENMFWYRQDPGLGLRLIYFSYDVKMKEKGDIPEGYSVSREKKERFSLILESASTNQTSMYLCASTSGIQYEQYFGPGTRLTVT.

CDR3 nucleotides: TGCGCCAGCAGCCCGGGGACGGTTAACACAGATACGCAGTATTTT. Translated, it gives CASSPGTVNTDTQYF. The gene calls are TRBV5-1 and TRBJ2-3; either TRBD1 or TRBD2 may fit D (5 bases each). CDR3 size: 15 residues. Germline CDR1 SGHRS, CDR2 YFSETQ. The V and J ends lost 4 bases and 2 bases respectively, with 14 bases between them.

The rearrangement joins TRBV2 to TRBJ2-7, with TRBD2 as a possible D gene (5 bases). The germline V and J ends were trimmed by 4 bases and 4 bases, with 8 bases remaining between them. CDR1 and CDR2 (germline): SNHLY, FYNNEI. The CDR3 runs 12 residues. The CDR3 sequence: CASSALAYEQYF. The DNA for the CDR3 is TGTGCCAGCAGTGCGCTAGCTTACGAGCAGTACTTC.

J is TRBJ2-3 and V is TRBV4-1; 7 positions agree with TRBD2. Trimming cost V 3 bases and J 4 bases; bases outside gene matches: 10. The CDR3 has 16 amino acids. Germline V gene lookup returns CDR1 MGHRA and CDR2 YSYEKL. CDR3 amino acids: CASSQYLGGSADTQYF. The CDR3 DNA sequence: TGCGCCAGCAGCCAGTACCTCGGGGGGTCGGCAGATACGCAGTATTTT.

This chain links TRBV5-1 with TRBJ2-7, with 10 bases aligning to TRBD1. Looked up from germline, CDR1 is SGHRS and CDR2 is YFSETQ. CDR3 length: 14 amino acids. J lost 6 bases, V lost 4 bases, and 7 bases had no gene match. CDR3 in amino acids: CASSDLTGGSEQYF. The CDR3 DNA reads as TGCGCCAGCAGCGACCTGACAGGGGGCTCCGAGCAGTACTTC.

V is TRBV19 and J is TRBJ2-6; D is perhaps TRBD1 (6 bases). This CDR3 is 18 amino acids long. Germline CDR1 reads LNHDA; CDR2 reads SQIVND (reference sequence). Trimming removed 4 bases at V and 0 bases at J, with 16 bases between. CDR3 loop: CASSNRVGIGSGANVLTF. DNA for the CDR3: TGTGCCAGTAGTAACAGGGTAGGAATCGGCTCTGGGGCCAACGTCCTGACTTTC.

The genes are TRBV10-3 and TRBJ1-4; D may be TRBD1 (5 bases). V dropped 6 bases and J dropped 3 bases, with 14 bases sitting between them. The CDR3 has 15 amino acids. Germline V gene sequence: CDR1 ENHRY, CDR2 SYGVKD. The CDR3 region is CAISDAGGANEKLFF. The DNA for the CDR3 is TGTGCCATCAGCGACGCCGGGGGGGCTAATGAAAAACTGTTTTTT.

The CDR3 sequence: CASKDRPEGPLHF. The CDR3 nucleotides read TGTGCCAGCAAGGACAGGCCGGAGGGGCCCCTCCACTTT. The rearrangement links TRBV27 to TRBJ1-6; 7 bases fit TRBD1. The germline V gene has CDR1 MNHEY and CDR2 SMNVEV (reference sequence). The CDR3 is 13 residues long. Trimming cost V 7 bases and J 13 bases; bases outside gene matches: 10.

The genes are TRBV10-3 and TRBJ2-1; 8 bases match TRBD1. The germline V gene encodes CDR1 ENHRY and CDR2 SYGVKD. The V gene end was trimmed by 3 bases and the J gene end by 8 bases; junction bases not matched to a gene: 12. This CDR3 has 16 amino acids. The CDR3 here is CAISDRTGWPPHEQFF. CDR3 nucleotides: TGTGCCATCAGTGACCGGACAGGGTGGCCCCCCCATGAGCAGTTCTTC.

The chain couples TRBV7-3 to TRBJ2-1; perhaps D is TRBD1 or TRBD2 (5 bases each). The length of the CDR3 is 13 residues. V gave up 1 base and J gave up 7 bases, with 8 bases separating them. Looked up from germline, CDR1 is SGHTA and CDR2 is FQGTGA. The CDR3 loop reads CASSLRGENEQFF. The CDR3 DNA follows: TGTGCCAGCAGCTTAAGAGGGGAAAATGAGCAGTTCTTC.

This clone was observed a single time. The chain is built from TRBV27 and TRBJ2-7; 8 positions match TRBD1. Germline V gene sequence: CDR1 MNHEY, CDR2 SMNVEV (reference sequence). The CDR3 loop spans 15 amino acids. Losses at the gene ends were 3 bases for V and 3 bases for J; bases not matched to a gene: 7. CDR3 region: CASSFSAGGGYEQYF. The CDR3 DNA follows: TGTGCCAGCAGTTTCTCGGCAGGGGGCGGCTACGAGCAGTACTTC.

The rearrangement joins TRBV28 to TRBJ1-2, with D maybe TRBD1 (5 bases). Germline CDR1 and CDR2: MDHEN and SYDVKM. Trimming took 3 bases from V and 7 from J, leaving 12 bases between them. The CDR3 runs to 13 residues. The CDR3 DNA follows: TGTGCCAGCAGTTTGATCAGGGTGCGTGGCTACACCTTC. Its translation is CASSLIRVRGYTF.

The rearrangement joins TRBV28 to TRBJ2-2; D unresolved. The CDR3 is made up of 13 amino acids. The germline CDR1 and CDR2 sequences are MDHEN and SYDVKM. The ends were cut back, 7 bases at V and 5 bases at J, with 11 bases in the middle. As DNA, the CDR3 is TGTGCCAGCACCCCCCCTACGACCGGGGAGCTGTTTTTT. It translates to CASTPPTTGELFF.

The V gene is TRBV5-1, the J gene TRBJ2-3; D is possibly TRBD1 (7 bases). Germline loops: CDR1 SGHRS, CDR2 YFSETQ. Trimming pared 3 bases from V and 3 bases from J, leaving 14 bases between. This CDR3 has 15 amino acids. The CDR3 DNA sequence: TGCGCCAGCAGCTATCAGGGGGGCAAGACAGATACGCAGTATTTT. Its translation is CASSYQGGKTDTQYF.

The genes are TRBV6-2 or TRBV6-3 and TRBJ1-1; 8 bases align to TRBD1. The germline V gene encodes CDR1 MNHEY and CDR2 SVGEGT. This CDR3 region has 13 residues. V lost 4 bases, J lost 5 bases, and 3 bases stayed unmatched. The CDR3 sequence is CASSFTGGTEAFF. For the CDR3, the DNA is TGTGCCAGCAGTTTTACAGGGGGGACTGAAGCTTTCTTT.